One and the same sample provided the 32 T cell receptor beta chains below, sequenced in a study of blood T cell repertoires in COVID-19. Some clones are missing from TCRdb's copy, which holds only in-frame ones; the method was immunoSEQ multiplex PCR. The repertoire holds a few hundred thousand clones, roughly 85% seen once, with 1.9% in the top ten. The sample taken for sequencing was PBMCs or T cells enriched from blood (not recorded which). These receptors were collected from a woman between 45 and 65 years old who had recovered from COVID-19.

This chain joins TRBV27 and TRBJ1-6; the D is unclear. The CDR3 consists of 14 residues. Germline loops: CDR1 MNHEY, CDR2 SMNVEV (reference sequence). V lost 5 bases to trimming and J lost 5 bases, with 10 bases between them. The CDR3 reads CASSGSRDNSPLHF. CDR3 DNA: TGTGCCAGCAGTGGGAGCCGGGATAATTCACCCCTCCACTTT.

This chain connects TRBV4-2 to TRBJ2-7; TRBD2 matches 7 bases. The germline CDR1 and CDR2 sequences are LGHNA and YNFKEQ. V trimming: 4 bases; J trimming: 2 bases; junction bases outside the gene matches: 8. The CDR3 spans 15 residues. The CDR3 bases are TGTGCCAGCAGCCCCCGAGCGGGATCAACCTACGAGCAGTACTTC. It is translated as CASSPRAGSTYEQYF.

The chain has TRBV9 and TRBJ2-1; a possible D gene is TRBD2 (5 bases). Germline V CDR1 and CDR2: SGDLS, YYNGEE. The CDR3 runs 16 residues. V lost 4 bases and J lost 0, with 14 bases in between. The CDR3 spells CASSPRGSASYNEQFF. CDR3 DNA: TGTGCCAGCAGCCCCCGAGGGAGCGCCTCCTACAATGAGCAGTTCTTC.

In regard to this clone: This CDR3 is also generated by other DNA sequences in the sample. The chain links TRBV28 to TRBJ1-1; D is uncertain. This CDR3 is built from 14 residues. The germline V gene has CDR1 MDHEN and CDR2 SYDVKM. Between the trimmed V and J ends, which lost 2 bases and 0 bases, there was a span of 7 bases. The CDR3 here is CASSLGSMNTEAFF. The CDR3 DNA follows: TGTGCCAGCAGTTTAGGGAGTATGAACACTGAAGCTTTCTTT. The entire variable domain, with the rest obtained from reference TRBV28 and TRBJ1-1, is as follows: DVKVTQSSRYLVKRTGEKVFLECVQDMDHENMFWYRQDPGLGLRLIYFSYDVKMKEKGDIPEGYSVSREKKERFSLILESASTNQTSMYLCASSLGSMNTEAFFGQGTRLTVV.

The chain has TRBV5-1 and TRBJ2-1; D is uncertain. Germline V gene lookup returns CDR1 SGHRS and CDR2 YFSETQ. This CDR3 has 13 residues. The ends were cut back, 5 bases at V and 8 bases at J, with 14 bases in the middle. The CDR3 sequence is CASRTDNPHEQFF. As DNA, the CDR3 is TGCGCCAGCAGAACCGACAATCCCCATGAGCAGTTCTTC.

The chain carries TRBV6-5 and TRBJ1-6, with 8 bases aligning to TRBD1. Trimming at V came to 4 bases and at J to 8 bases, leaving 4 bases not matched to a gene. Germline-derived CDR1 and CDR2 are MNHEY and SVGAGI. CDR3 length: 14 residues. The CDR3 DNA reads as TGTGCCAGCAGTTCAGGGGGCGCCCATTCACCCCTCCACTTT. This sequence encodes CASSSGGAHSPLHF.

The chain has TRBV5-6 and TRBJ2-7; 12 bases line up with TRBD2. Germline loops: CDR1 SGHDT, CDR2 YYEEEE. V trimming: 3 bases; J trimming: 1 base; junction bases outside the gene matches: 2. The CDR3 spans 15 residues. In DNA, the CDR3 is TGTGCCAGCAGCTGGGGACTAGCGGGTTCCTACGAGCAGTACTTC. Amino acids: CASSWGLAGSYEQYF. Supplemented by reference TRBV5-6 and TRBJ2-7, the full variable domain reads DAGVTQSPTHLIKTRGQQVTLRCSPKSGHDTVSWYQQALGQGPQFIFQYYEEEERQRGNFPDRFSGHQFPNYSSELNVNALLLGDSALYLCASSWGLAGSYEQYFGPGTRLTVT.

This chain links TRBV5-1 with TRBJ2-3; 10 bases line up with TRBD2. The trim removed 4 bases at V and 0 bases at J, leaving 5 bases unmatched. Germline V CDR1 and CDR2: SGHRS, YFSETQ. The CDR3 runs 16 residues. The CDR3 here is CASSRGLAESTDTQYF. The CDR3 nucleotides are TGCGCCAGCAGCAGAGGACTAGCGGAAAGCACAGATACGCAGTATTTT.

This clone has only one observation. The chain has TRBV5-1 and TRBJ2-2, with TRBD2 identical over 9 bases. V lost 4 bases, J lost 1 base, and 2 bases stayed unmatched. This CDR3 has 15 amino acids. The germline V gene encodes CDR1 SGHRS and CDR2 YFSETQ. For the CDR3, the DNA is TGCGCCAGCAGCCCAGCGGGAGGGAACACCGGGGAGCTGTTTTTT. Translated: CASSPAGGNTGELFF.

The chain links TRBV5-1 to TRBJ1-3, with D hard to call. V lost 4 bases and J 0 bases, leaving 17 bases between the germline ends. Germline V gene lookup returns CDR1 SGHRS and CDR2 YFSETQ. This CDR3 contains 17 residues. This CDR3 is CASSIGGPEYSGNTIYF. The CDR3 coding sequence is TGCGCCAGCAGCATAGGCGGCCCCGAGTACTCTGGAAACACCATATATTTT.

This chain uses TRBV6-6 with TRBJ1-1; no clear D gene. This CDR3 comprises 15 residues. V lost 0 bases and J lost 6, with 14 bases in between. Germline V gene sequence: CDR1 MNHNY, CDR2 SVGAGI (reference sequence). CDR3 in DNA: TGTGCCAGCAGTTACTCGAAAGGCGGTGGCTCTGAAGCTTTCTTT. Protein: CASSYSKGGGSEAFF.

V usage is TRBV19 and J usage is TRBJ2-3; 8 bases fit TRBD1. The V segment lost 6 bases and the J segment 2 bases; nucleotides outside the gene matches: 7. The CDR3 has 15 residues. Germline V lookup: CDR1 LNHDA, CDR2 SQIVND (reference sequence). CDR3 coding DNA: TGTGCCAGTAGAAACAGGGGGTCCGCCACAGATACGCAGTATTTT. Protein: CASRNRGSATDTQYF.

The rearrangement uses TRBV11-2 and TRBJ2-1, with 7 bases identical to TRBD2. The CDR3 runs 15 residues. Germline V lookup: CDR1 SGHAT, CDR2 FQNNGV. The V segment lost 1 base and the J segment 3 bases; nucleotides outside the gene matches: 3. The DNA for the CDR3 is TGTGCCAGCAGCTTAGCTAGCGGTGTCTACAATGAGCAGTTCTTC. Amino acids: CASSLASGVYNEQFF. Based on the CDR3 plus reference TRBV11-2 and TRBJ2-1, the full variable domain is EAGVAQSPRYKIIEKRQSVAFWCNPISGHATLYWYQQILGQGPKLLIQFQNNGVVDDSQLPKDRFSAERLKGVDSTLKIQPAKLEDSAVYLCASSLASGVYNEQFFGPGTRLTVL.

The chain uses TRBV24-1 and TRBJ1-5; perhaps TRBD1 as D (6 bases). Deletions cut 3 bases from V and 9 bases from J, with 11 bases between. The length of the CDR3 is 13 residues. The germline V gene encodes CDR1 KGHDR and CDR2 SFDVKD. Written as DNA, the CDR3 is TGTGCCACCAGTGATGCCGCGGACAGGCCCCAGCATTTT. Its translation: CATSDAADRPQHF.

The V call is TRBV7-9, the J call TRBJ1-1; 12 bases agree with TRBD1. J gave up 3 bases and V 5 bases, and 7 bases lay outside the gene matches. This CDR3 is built from 16 residues. Germline V gene lookup returns CDR1 SEHNR and CDR2 FQNEAQ (reference sequence). CDR3 coding DNA: TGTGCCAGCAGCCTGGGACAGGGGGCGCTGGACACTGAAGCTTTCTTT. It is translated as CASSLGQGALDTEAFF.

This clone was recorded a few times. V and J are TRBV4-1 and TRBJ2-2; weak D call: TRBD2 (5 bases). V was clipped by 6 bases and J by 2 bases, with 10 bases between them. This CDR3 comprises 14 residues. Germline CDR1 is MGHRA and CDR2 is YSYEKL. In DNA, the CDR3 is TGCGCCAGCAGACTAGACCAAAACACCGGGGAGCTGTTTTTT. Its protein is CASRLDQNTGELFF.

V and J are TRBV6-1 and TRBJ1-6; 7 positions agree with TRBD1. The trim removed 3 bases at V and 14 bases at J, leaving 22 bases unmatched. The germline CDR1 and CDR2 sequences are MNHNS and SASEGT. The CDR3 extends over 18 amino acids. The CDR3 DNA reads as TGTGCCAGCAGTGAGGCCCCCCCGACAGGGCCCCAGCTTTTATCCCTCCACTTT. Encoded protein: CASSEAPPTGPQLLSLHF.

V usage is TRBV27 and J usage is TRBJ2-7; tentatively, D is TRBD1 (6 bases). The V end lost 2 bases, the J end lost 3 bases, and 8 bases lay between the germline ends. Looked up from germline, CDR1 is MNHEY and CDR2 is SMNVEV (reference sequence). The CDR3 runs to 13 residues. The CDR3 DNA follows: TGTGCCAGCAGTTTAAGAGGGGGCTACGAGCAGTACTTC. Protein: CASSLRGGYEQYF.

J is TRBJ2-3 and V is TRBV7-9; a weak D match, TRBD2 (6 bases). Germline V gives CDR1 SEHNR, CDR2 FQNEAQ (reference sequence). Trimming removed 0 bases at V and 7 bases at J, with 11 bases between. There are 14 residues in the CDR3. DNA of the CDR3: TGTGCCAGCAGCTTAGCCGGGAGAGGGAATACGCAGTATTTT. Protein product: CASSLAGRGNTQYF. Together with reference TRBV7-9 and TRBJ2-3, the CDR3 gives the full variable domain: DTGVSQNPRHKITKRGQNVTFRCDPISEHNRLYWYRQTLGQGPEFLTYFQNEAQLEKSRLLSDRFSAERPKGSFSTLEIQRTEQGDSAMYLCASSLAGRGNTQYFGPGTRLTVL.

This sequence joins TRBV12-5 and TRBJ2-1; weak D call: TRBD1 (6 bases). Looked up from germline, CDR1 is LGHNT and CDR2 is FRNRAP. Trimming cost V 2 bases and J 9 bases, with 11 bases left between them. The CDR3 is made up of 13 amino acids. The CDR3 is CASGLLTGVEQFF. As DNA, the CDR3 is TGTGCTAGTGGTTTGTTGACAGGCGTTGAGCAGTTCTTC.

This chain connects TRBV6-6 to TRBJ2-7, with TRBD1 identical over 9 bases. Per the germline V gene, CDR1 is MNHNY and CDR2 is SVGAGI (reference sequence). This CDR3 contains 15 residues. V shed 6 bases, J shed 3 bases, and the junction held 9 bases outside the gene matches. CDR3 in amino acids: CASRRTGTGIYEQYF. The CDR3 DNA follows: TGTGCCAGCAGACGAACCGGGACAGGGATCTACGAGCAGTACTTC.

The genes are TRBV12-3 or TRBV12-4 and TRBJ1-5; no clear D gene. This CDR3 spans 13 amino acids. V lost 5 bases, J lost 6 bases, and 11 bases lay in between. The CDR3, as DNA: TGTGCCAGCAGTCCGGAGACGGGTCAGCCCCAGCATTTT. This gives the protein CASSPETGQPQHF.

This chain uses TRBV7-9 with TRBJ2-1; 9 bases map to TRBD2. The V segment lost 5 bases and the J segment 4 bases; nucleotides outside the gene matches: 6. The CDR3 contains 15 residues. Germline V gene lookup returns CDR1 SEHNR and CDR2 FQNEAQ (reference sequence). The CDR3 sequence: CASSRSGRSYNEQFF. DNA for the CDR3: TGTGCCAGCAGCAGAAGCGGGAGGTCTTACAATGAGCAGTTCTTC.

J is TRBJ2-3 and V is TRBV13; D uncertain. V lost 0 bases, J lost 1 base, and 5 bases lay in between. This CDR3 comprises 14 residues. Germline V CDR1 and CDR2: PRHDT, FYEKMQ (reference sequence). CDR3: CASSLGSGTDTQYF. The DNA of the CDR3 is TGTGCCAGCAGCTTAGGTTCAGGCACAGATACGCAGTATTTT.

The rearrangement uses TRBV5-1 and TRBJ1-2; D is unresolved. Germline V gives CDR1 SGHRS, CDR2 YFSETQ. V shed 4 bases and J shed 7 bases, with 14 bases lying between them. This CDR3 is 13 amino acids long. This CDR3 is CASSTGSPAGYTF. The CDR3 DNA follows: TGCGCCAGCAGCACGGGGTCTCCCGCTGGCTACACCTTC. Using reference TRBV5-1 and TRBJ1-2 for the parts outside the CDR3, the full variable domain is KAGVTQTPRYLIKTRGQQVTLSCSPISGHRSVSWYQQTPGQGLQFLFEYFSETQRNKGNFPGRFSGRQFSNSRSEMNVSTLELGDSALYLCASSTGSPAGYTFGSGTRLTVV.

The table lists this clone with a few counts. V gene TRBV28 combines with J gene TRBJ1-2, with 9 bases identical to TRBD1. From germline, CDR1 is MDHEN and CDR2 SYDVKM. After removal of 6 bases from V and 8 bases from J, the junction contained 7 bases not matched to a gene. CDR3 length: 13 amino acids. CDR3: CASRPGQGQGYTF. CDR3 nucleotides: TGTGCCAGCAGGCCAGGACAGGGGCAGGGCTACACCTTC.

The chain carries TRBV15 and TRBJ2-1; maybe TRBD1 (6 bases). The CDR3 spans 16 residues. V lost 0 bases and J 9 bases, leaving 18 bases between the germline ends. Germline-derived CDR1 and CDR2 are LNHNV and YYDKDF (reference sequence). The CDR3 reads CATSRDGYRATVEQFF. The CDR3 bases are TGTGCCACCAGCAGAGATGGGTACAGGGCAACGGTTGAGCAGTTCTTC.

This sequence joins TRBV28 and TRBJ2-7; 7 bases are a match to TRBD2. The CDR3 runs to 14 residues. V shed 6 bases and J 0 bases; nucleotides not matched to a gene: 5. CDR1 and CDR2 (germline): MDHEN, SYDVKM. This CDR3 reads CASSTTSVSYEQYF. Here the CDR3 DNA reads TGTGCCAGCAGCACAACTAGCGTCTCCTACGAGCAGTACTTC.

The chain links TRBV10-3 to TRBJ2-1, with TRBD2 matching over 11 bases. This CDR3 region has 15 residues. Losses at the gene ends were 9 bases for V and 7 bases for J; bases not matched to a gene: 11. The germline CDR1 and CDR2 sequences are ENHRY and SYGVKD. The CDR3 reads CAMDTGLAGVNEQFF. DNA of the CDR3: TGTGCCATGGACACCGGACTAGCGGGTGTTAATGAGCAGTTCTTC.

The chain recombines TRBV28 with TRBJ2-5; 11 positions agree with TRBD1. CDR1 MDHEN and CDR2 SYDVKM come from the germline V gene. The CDR3 loop spans 14 amino acids. Trimming took 3 bases from V and 5 from J; bases not matched to a gene: 2. In nucleotides, the CDR3 is TGTGCCAGCAGTTTGGGACAGGGGGTGGAGACCCAGTACTTC. Protein product: CASSLGQGVETQYF.

The sample holds a few counts of this clone. This chain connects TRBV2 to TRBJ2-7; D may be TRBD1 (6 bases). V lost 5 bases, J lost 6 bases, and 14 bases lay in between. The CDR3 is 13 residues long. The germline V gene has CDR1 SNHLY and CDR2 FYNNEI. CDR3 coding DNA: TGTGCCAGCAGTAAGACAGGTGTTATCGAGCAGTACTTC. Its protein product is CASSKTGVIEQYF. The variable domain in full, with the rest retrieved from reference TRBV2 and TRBJ2-7, is EPEVTQTPSHQVTQMGQEVILRCVPISNHLYFYWYRQILGQKVEFLVSFYNNEISEKSEIFDDQFSVERPDGSNFTLKIRSTKLEDSAMYFCASSKTGVIEQYFGPGTRLTVT.

The J gene is TRBJ2-3, the V gene TRBV3-1 (or the pseudogene TRBV3-2), with D possibly being TRBD2 (6 bases). CDR1 and CDR2 from the germline V gene are LGHDT and YNNKEL (reference sequence). CDR3 length: 15 residues. The germline V and J ends were trimmed by 6 bases and 4 bases, with 17 bases remaining between them. The CDR3 protein is CASSPGGLVADTQYF. As DNA, the CDR3 is TGTGCCAGCAGTCCCGGGGGTTTAGTCGCAGATACGCAGTATTTT.